Sequencing of this T cell receptor beta chain was carried out in a study of identical twins. Study-wide points: Twin pairs had excess sharing that was weaker in beta out-of-frame sequences.

Comments on this clonotype: As yet, its antigen is unknown.

The CDR3 consists of 12 residues. Trimming removed 4 bases from V and 8 bases from J, with 12 bases in between. Germline V CDR1 and CDR2: SGHTA, FQGNSA. One entry per CDR3 protein results from TCRdb running MiXCR on the 5' RACE reads. In the table there are 520,000 or so distinct CDR3 sequences, around 20% of which are singletons. These data also featured in a second study, about T cells expressing NK-cell markers. That report notes: In several donors, dominant CD3+CD56+NKG2C+ clones formed about 1.0-8% of CD8+ cells.

The sequence was collected from a woman between 18 and 29 years old in good health. The chain is built from TRBV7-2 and TRBJ2-7; D is unclear. The sample comprised CD4+ T cells sorted from blood. The CDR3 protein is CASSSGSPKQYF. The CDR3 region has the DNA TGTGCCAGCAGCTCCGGGTCGCCGAAGCAGTACTTC.